The next 5 T cell receptor beta chains were all read from a single sample in a study of blood T cell repertoires in COVID-19 (dated by TCRdb to 2018 to 2021). Library method: the immunoSEQ multiplex PCR assay. TCRdb took over this immuneACCESS table, retaining in-frame rearrangements with V and J assigned. Such tables are incomplete; in checked studies, under half of the missing clones stem from an unresolved V gene, and the remainder is unexplained. A total of about 270,000 clones appear in this sample, around 86% of them only once. The ten biggest clones cover 15% to 18% of the sample. The sample was PBMCs or T cells enriched from blood (not recorded which). The receptors shown here come from a man between 18 and 29 years old who had recovered from COVID-19.

The rearrangement joins TRBV25-1 to TRBJ1-2; D gene uncertain. Germline lookup yields CDR1 MGHDK and CDR2 SYGVNS. The CDR3 runs 13 residues. Trimming cost V 5 bases and J 7 bases, with 14 bases left between them. CDR3 loop: CASSPSGSGGYTF. In DNA form, the CDR3 reads TGTGCCAGCAGTCCCTCGGGGTCGGGTGGCTACACCTTC.

The V call is TRBV4-1, the J call TRBJ2-5; 9 bases are a match to TRBD2. The CDR3 is 16 residues long. V dropped 3 bases and J dropped 4; count of bases not matched to a gene: 9. CDR1 and CDR2 from the germline V gene are MGHRA and YSYEKL. The CDR3 protein is CASSHLIAGARETQYF. DNA for the CDR3: TGCGCCAGCAGCCACCTGATAGCGGGGGCTCGAGAGACCCAGTACTTC.

The sample holds one count of this clone. CDR3 DNA: TGTGCCAGCACGACGGGGGGATTGAACACTGAAGCTTTCTTT. This encodes CASTTGGLNTEAFF. This sequence joins TRBV7-8 and TRBJ1-1; weak D call: TRBD1 (5 bases). The CDR3 has 14 residues. Germline CDR1 and CDR2: SGHVS and FQNEAQ. The V gene lost 7 bases and the J gene lost 0 bases, with 12 bases spanning the gap.

The chain uses TRBV20-1 and TRBJ1-1, with D tentatively TRBD1 (6 bases). Trimming left V 3 bases short and J 4 bases short, with 12 bases between. Germline V gives CDR1 DFQATT, CDR2 SNEGSKA (reference sequence). The CDR3 is made up of 13 amino acids. The CDR3 DNA reads as TGCAGTGCTAGTGGGGGGCGCAGCACTGAAGCTTTCTTT. Its protein is CSASGGRSTEAFF.

The chain uses TRBV7-8 and TRBJ2-1, with 9 bases fitting TRBD2. J lost 6 bases, V lost 5 bases, and 8 bases had no gene match. Germline CDR1 reads SGHVS; CDR2 reads FQNEAQ. This CDR3 is 15 amino acids long. The CDR3 DNA sequence: TGTGCCAGCAGCCCGAGGCGGGAGGGGGTCAATGAGCAGTTCTTC. Residues: CASSPRREGVNEQFF.